This T cell receptor (beta chain) was sequenced for a study of blood T cell repertoires in COVID-19. In the study overall: Samples representing acute and convalescent COVID-19 were sourced from the United States, Italy and Spain. T cells, B-cell-depleted T cells, or PBMCs supplied cDNA or gDNA.

The CDR3 has 16 residues. CDR1 is MDHEN, CDR2 SYDVKM, per germline. Unmatched junction bases numbered 15, after V lost 7 bases and J lost 4 bases. Per the original data handling: Nucleated cell counts were estimated from reference gene primer amplification. The assay was immunoSEQ multiplex PCR, and TCRdb's table has in-frame clones only and misses some. That table gives V, J and clone size, and the DNA gave D and trimming. The sample shows about 200,000 clones, 70% to 85% of them seen only once. The specimen was peripheral blood. The sequence came from a human donor with acute or convalescent COVID-19. The donor label of this sample is uncertain. This rearrangement joins TRBV28 to TRBJ2-7; TRBD2 aligns across 8 bases. CDR3 nucleotides: TGTGCCAGCAAAAAAACCGGGGCTAGCGGGTTGTACGAGCAGTACTTC. Translated: CASKKTGASGLYEQYF.